The present entry profiles one T cell receptor (beta chain) with its context. Per the germline V gene, CDR1 is SNHLY and CDR2 is FYNNEI. The CDR3 has 10 residues. V lost 1 base to trimming and J lost 9 bases, with 1 base between them. This record belongs to a study of shared clonotypes between healthy human individuals. Study as a whole: Each donor contributed plates that comprised three CD4 naive, three CD4 memory, two CD8 naive and one CD8 memory.

Authors' analysis steps: ImmunoSEQ supplied junction-only sequences lacking quality scores, so filtering was different. Measured with immunoSEQ multiplex PCR; TCRdb has only the in-frame clones, and not every one. That table furnishes V, J and clone size, whereas the DNA furnished D and trimming. The sample lists 1.5 million to 2.5 million clones; roughly 94% were seen once. Naive CD8 cells, CD45RO-negative and positively selected for CCR7, excluded terminally differentiated effector memory CD45RA+ cells. The chain employs TRBV2 and TRBJ2-1, with unresolved D. Sequenced: naive CD8+ T cells sorted from blood. This receptor was obtained from a man aged 18 to 29 in good health. DNA for the CDR3: TGTGCCAGCAGTGAAGGTGAGCAGTTCTTC. It specifies CASSEGEQFF.